This is a list of T cell receptor beta chains from one sample in a study of blood T cell repertoires in COVID-19. TCRdb's table, derived via immunoSEQ multiplex PCR, lists solely in-frame clones and lacks some. The sample yields about 330,000 clones, about 92% seen once. The sequenced material came from PBMCs or T cells enriched from blood (not recorded which). These receptors originate from a woman under 40 who had recovered from COVID-19. The CDR3 runs from the conserved cysteine through the conserved F or W. Each record gives: clone size, D gene, V gene, J gene, CDR3 protein, CDR3 DNA. D genes are given only for firm matches. A row's size may be missing; if present it is once, few, many or a size class.

clone size: NA
D gene: NA
V gene: TRBV19
J gene: TRBJ1-1
CDR3 protein: CATRRGSGNTEAFF
CDR3 DNA: TGTGCCACCAGACGGGGGTCCGGGAACACTGAAGCTTTCTTT

clone size: NA
D gene: NA
V gene: TRBV2
J gene: TRBJ2-7
CDR3 protein: CASSFSVSYEQYF
CDR3 DNA: TGTGCCAGCAGCTTCTCCGTCTCCTACGAGCAGTACTTC

clone size: NA
D gene: TRBD1
V gene: TRBV7-9
J gene: TRBJ1-3
CDR3 protein: CASSLSGTADSSGNTIYF
CDR3 DNA: TGTGCCAGCAGCTTATCCGGGACAGCCGATTCCTCTGGAAACACCATATATTTT

clone size: once
D gene: NA
V gene: TRBV7-2
J gene: TRBJ1-1
CDR3 protein: CASSPRGTEAFF
CDR3 DNA: TGTGCCAGCAGCCCCCGGGGAACTGAAGCTTTCTTT

clone size: NA
D gene: NA
V gene: TRBV6-6
J gene: TRBJ1-3
CDR3 protein: CASRTRWGLFGNTIYF
CDR3 DNA: TGTGCCAGCAGGACCCGATGGGGGCTATTTGGAAACACCATATATTTT

clone size: NA
D gene: TRBD1
V gene: TRBV2
J gene: TRBJ1-5
CDR3 protein: CASRAGGRSNQPQHF
CDR3 DNA: TGTGCCAGCAGGGCAGGGGGGAGAAGCAATCAGCCCCAGCATTTT

clone size: NA
D gene: TRBD2
V gene: TRBV4-1
J gene: TRBJ2-1
CDR3 protein: CASSHRLGLADYNEQFF
CDR3 DNA: TGCGCCAGCAGCCATCGTTTGGGACTAGCGGATTACAATGAGCAGTTCTTC

clone size: once
D gene: TRBD1
V gene: TRBV30
J gene: TRBJ2-7
CDR3 protein: CAWNRGIHEQYF
CDR3 DNA: TGTGCCTGGAACAGGGGAATCCACGAGCAGTACTTC

clone size: NA
D gene: NA
V gene: TRBV9
J gene: TRBJ2-7
CDR3 protein: CASSRDYFEEQYF
CDR3 DNA: TGTGCCAGCAGCCGCGATTATTTCGAGGAGCAGTACTTC

clone size: NA
D gene: NA
V gene: TRBV6-1
J gene: TRBJ2-1
CDR3 protein: CASSEALPGVEEQFF
CDR3 DNA: TGTGCCAGCAGTGAAGCGCTTCCAGGGGTGGAAGAGCAGTTCTTC

clone size: NA
D gene: NA
V gene: TRBV19
J gene: TRBJ1-2
CDR3 protein: CASSEDRNYGYTF
CDR3 DNA: TGTGCCAGTAGTGAAGACAGAAACTATGGCTACACCTTC

clone size: NA
D gene: TRBD1
V gene: TRBV13
J gene: TRBJ2-1
CDR3 protein: CASSTDREPYNEQFF
CDR3 DNA: TGTGCCAGCAGCACAGACAGGGAACCCTACAATGAGCAGTTCTTC

clone size: NA
D gene: NA
V gene: TRBV7-2
J gene: TRBJ1-2
CDR3 protein: CASSQSAWGGGNYGYTF
CDR3 DNA: TGTGCCAGCAGCCAATCAGCCTGGGGGGGCGGAAACTATGGCTACACCTTC

clone size: once
D gene: NA
V gene: TRBV28
J gene: TRBJ1-2
CDR3 protein: CASSLGQGGYTF
CDR3 DNA: TGTGCCAGCAGTCTGGGTCAGGGGGGCTACACCTTC

clone size: NA
D gene: NA
V gene: TRBV6-4
J gene: TRBJ2-7
CDR3 protein: CASSAESKVYEQYF
CDR3 DNA: TGTGCCAGCAGCGCCGAGAGTAAAGTCTACGAGCAGTACTTC

clone size: NA
D gene: NA
V gene: TRBV4-2
J gene: TRBJ1-2
CDR3 protein: CASSQDVSHRPYYGYTF
CDR3 DNA: TGTGCCAGCAGCCAAGATGTTTCTCACAGACCCTACTATGGCTACACCTTC

clone size: NA
D gene: NA
V gene: TRBV10-3
J gene: TRBJ2-4
CDR3 protein: CATRSEAKNIQYF
CDR3 DNA: TGTGCCACCAGGTCTGAGGCCAAAAACATTCAGTACTTC

clone size: NA
D gene: TRBD1
V gene: TRBV24-1
J gene: TRBJ2-2
CDR3 protein: CATSDYGQENTGELFF
CDR3 DNA: TGTGCCACCAGTGATTACGGACAGGAAAACACCGGGGAGCTGTTTTTT

clone size: NA
D gene: NA
V gene: TRBV4-3
J gene: TRBJ2-1
CDR3 protein: CASSQGGDYNEQFF
CDR3 DNA: TGCGCCAGCAGCCAAGGGGGGGACTACAATGAGCAGTTCTTC

clone size: NA
D gene: NA
V gene: TRBV15
J gene: TRBJ2-2
CDR3 protein: CATSLMTGTGELFF
CDR3 DNA: TGTGCCACCAGCTTGATGACAGGTACCGGGGAGCTGTTTTTT

clone size: NA
D gene: TRBD1
V gene: TRBV10-3
J gene: TRBJ1-1
CDR3 protein: CASRQGGYTEAFF
CDR3 DNA: TGTGCCAGCCGACAGGGTGGGTACACTGAAGCTTTCTTT

clone size: once
D gene: TRBD1
V gene: TRBV7-9
J gene: TRBJ1-5
CDR3 protein: CASSPGQGLAQPQHF
CDR3 DNA: TGTGCCAGCAGCCCGGGACAGGGACTTGCTCAGCCCCAGCATTTT

clone size: NA
D gene: TRBD1
V gene: TRBV7-9
J gene: TRBJ1-4
CDR3 protein: CASSPGRTGGVGTNEKLFF
CDR3 DNA: TGTGCCAGCAGCCCCGGTCGGACAGGGGGCGTTGGAACTAATGAAAAACTGTTTTTT

clone size: NA
D gene: NA
V gene: TRBV7-3
J gene: TRBJ2-2
CDR3 protein: CASSSNTGELFF
CDR3 DNA: TGTGCCAGCAGCTCTAACACCGGGGAGCTGTTTTTT

clone size: NA
D gene: TRBD1
V gene: TRBV28
J gene: TRBJ1-5
CDR3 protein: CASSPHPRDSYQPQHF
CDR3 DNA: TGTGCCAGCAGTCCCCATCCTCGGGACAGTTATCAGCCCCAGCATTTT

clone size: NA
D gene: NA
V gene: TRBV20-1
J gene: TRBJ2-3
CDR3 protein: CSASLDTQYF
CDR3 DNA: TGCAGTGCTAGCCTAGATACGCAGTATTTT

clone size: NA
D gene: TRBD2
V gene: TRBV3-1/TRBV3-2
J gene: TRBJ2-1
CDR3 protein: CASSHGLAGVGQFF
CDR3 DNA: TGTGCCAGCAGCCACGGACTAGCGGGAGTGGGGCAGTTCTTC

clone size: NA
D gene: NA
V gene: TRBV25-1
J gene: TRBJ2-1
CDR3 protein: CASSEFGRGPHNEQFF
CDR3 DNA: TGTGCCAGCAGTGAATTCGGGCGGGGCCCCCACAATGAGCAGTTCTTC

clone size: NA
D gene: NA
V gene: TRBV9
J gene: TRBJ1-1
CDR3 protein: CASSGPGAGAVGNTEAFF
CDR3 DNA: TGTGCCAGCAGCGGACCCGGGGCAGGGGCTGTGGGCAACACTGAAGCTTTCTTT

clone size: NA
D gene: TRBD2
V gene: TRBV5-4
J gene: TRBJ2-7
CDR3 protein: CASSPRGLAGASYEQYF
CDR3 DNA: TGTGCCAGCAGCCCCCGAGGATTAGCGGGAGCGTCATACGAGCAGTACTTC

clone size: NA
D gene: TRBD2
V gene: TRBV18
J gene: TRBJ2-1
CDR3 protein: CASSPSPGLAENNEQFF
CDR3 DNA: TGTGCCAGCTCACCGTCACCGGGACTAGCGGAGAACAATGAGCAGTTCTTC

clone size: NA
D gene: NA
V gene: TRBV10-3
J gene: TRBJ2-1
CDR3 protein: CATVRGLEQFF
CDR3 DNA: TGTGCCACCGTCCGAGGGCTAGAGCAGTTCTTC

clone size: NA
D gene: NA
V gene: TRBV29-1
J gene: TRBJ2-5
CDR3 protein: CSVEGSGEETQYF
CDR3 DNA: TGCAGCGTTGAAGGCTCAGGTGAAGAGACCCAGTACTTC

clone size: NA
D gene: TRBD2
V gene: TRBV4-2
J gene: TRBJ2-2
CDR3 protein: CASSPLAGTNTGELFF
CDR3 DNA: TGTGCCAGCAGCCCACTAGCGGGGACGAACACCGGGGAGCTGTTTTTT

clone size: NA
D gene: TRBD2
V gene: TRBV4-3
J gene: TRBJ2-1
CDR3 protein: CASSQAASGTYNEQFF
CDR3 DNA: TGCGCCAGCAGCCAAGCGGCTAGCGGAACCTACAATGAGCAGTTCTTC

clone size: NA
D gene: NA
V gene: TRBV19
J gene: TRBJ1-2
CDR3 protein: CASSTGFNYGYTF
CDR3 DNA: TGTGCCAGTAGTACAGGGTTTAACTATGGCTACACCTTC

clone size: NA
D gene: TRBD2
V gene: TRBV18
J gene: TRBJ2-7
CDR3 protein: CASSPGTSGGYEQYF
CDR3 DNA: TGTGCCAGCTCACCGGGGACTAGCGGGGGCTACGAGCAGTACTTC

clone size: once
D gene: NA
V gene: TRBV7-9
J gene: TRBJ1-1
CDR3 protein: CASSLAPGGENTEAFF
CDR3 DNA: TGTGCCAGCAGCTTAGCCCCGGGGGGGGAGAACACTGAAGCTTTCTTT

clone size: NA
D gene: NA
V gene: TRBV21-1
J gene: TRBJ2-3
CDR3 protein: CASLVPPGLGGDTQYF
CDR3 DNA: TGTGCCAGCCTTGTCCCACCGGGACTAGGGGGAGATACGCAGTATTTT

clone size: NA
D gene: NA
V gene: TRBV28
J gene: TRBJ1-2
CDR3 protein: CASRSDNYGYTF
CDR3 DNA: TGTGCCAGCAGGAGCGATAACTATGGCTACACCTTC

clone size: NA
D gene: NA
V gene: TRBV7-2
J gene: TRBJ2-4
CDR3 protein: CASSFGGHIQYF
CDR3 DNA: TGTGCCAGCAGCTTCGGTGGGCACATTCAGTACTTC

clone size: NA
D gene: NA
V gene: TRBV3-1/TRBV3-2
J gene: TRBJ1-3
CDR3 protein: CASSQEGTGNTIYF
CDR3 DNA: TGTGCCAGCAGCCAGGAGGGTACTGGAAACACCATATATTTT

clone size: once
D gene: TRBD1
V gene: TRBV28
J gene: TRBJ1-2
CDR3 protein: CASRRTVTGIYGYTF
CDR3 DNA: TGTGCCAGCAGAAGGACCGTGACAGGGATCTATGGCTACACCTTC

clone size: once
D gene: TRBD1
V gene: TRBV5-6
J gene: TRBJ1-2
CDR3 protein: CASSYLPGQGPSYGYTF
CDR3 DNA: TGTGCCAGCAGCTACCTCCCGGGACAGGGTCCTTCCTATGGCTACACCTTC

clone size: NA
D gene: NA
V gene: TRBV4-1
J gene: TRBJ1-2
CDR3 protein: CASSRDGGVGYGYTF
CDR3 DNA: TGCGCCAGCAGCCGAGATGGGGGCGTCGGCTATGGCTACACCTTC

clone size: NA
D gene: NA
V gene: TRBV7-2
J gene: TRBJ1-5
CDR3 protein: CASSLELPPQHF
CDR3 DNA: TGTGCCAGCAGCTTAGAACTTCCCCCCCAGCATTTT